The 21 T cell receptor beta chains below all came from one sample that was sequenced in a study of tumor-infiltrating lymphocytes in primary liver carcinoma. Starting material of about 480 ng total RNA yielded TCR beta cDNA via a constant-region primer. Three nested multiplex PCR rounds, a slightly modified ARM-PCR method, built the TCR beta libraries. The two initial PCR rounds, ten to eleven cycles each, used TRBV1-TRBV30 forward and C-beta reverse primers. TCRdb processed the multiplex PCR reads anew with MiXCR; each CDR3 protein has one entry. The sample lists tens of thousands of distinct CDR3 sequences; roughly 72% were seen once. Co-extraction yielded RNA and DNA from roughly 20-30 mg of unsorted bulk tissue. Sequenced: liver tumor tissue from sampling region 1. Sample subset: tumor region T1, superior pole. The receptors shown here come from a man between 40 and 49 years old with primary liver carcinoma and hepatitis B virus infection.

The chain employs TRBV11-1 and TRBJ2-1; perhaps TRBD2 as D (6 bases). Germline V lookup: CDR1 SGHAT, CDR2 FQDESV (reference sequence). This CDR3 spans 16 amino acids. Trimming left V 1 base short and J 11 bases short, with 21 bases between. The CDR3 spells CASSLGLGLPTYKQFF. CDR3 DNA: TGTGCCAGCAGCTTAGGCCTGGGACTTCCTACATATAAGCAGTTCTTC.

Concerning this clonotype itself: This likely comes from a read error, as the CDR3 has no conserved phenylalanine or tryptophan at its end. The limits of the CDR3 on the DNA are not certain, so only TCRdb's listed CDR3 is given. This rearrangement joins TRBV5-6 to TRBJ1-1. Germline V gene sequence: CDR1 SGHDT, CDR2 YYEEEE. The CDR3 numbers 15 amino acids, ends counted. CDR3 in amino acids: CASSGGDGMNTEALL.

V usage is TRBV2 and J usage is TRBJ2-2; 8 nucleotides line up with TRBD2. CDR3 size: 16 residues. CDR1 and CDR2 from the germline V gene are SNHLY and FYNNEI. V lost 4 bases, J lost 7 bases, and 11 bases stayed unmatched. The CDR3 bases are TGTGCCAGCAGTGGAGAAGCGAGCGGGAGATTCGGGGAGCTGTTTTTT. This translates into CASSGEASGRFGELFF.

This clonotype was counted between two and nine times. The CDR3 reads CASSESRYGRNSPLHF. CDR3 DNA sequence: TGCGCCAGCAGTGAGTCAAGGTACGGAAGGAATTCACCCCTCCACTTT. The chain recombines TRBV10-2 with TRBJ1-6; D is uncertain. V was pared by 0 bases and J by 7 bases, with 13 bases between. CDR3 length equals 16 residues. CDR1 is WSHSY and CDR2 is SAAADI in the germline V gene.

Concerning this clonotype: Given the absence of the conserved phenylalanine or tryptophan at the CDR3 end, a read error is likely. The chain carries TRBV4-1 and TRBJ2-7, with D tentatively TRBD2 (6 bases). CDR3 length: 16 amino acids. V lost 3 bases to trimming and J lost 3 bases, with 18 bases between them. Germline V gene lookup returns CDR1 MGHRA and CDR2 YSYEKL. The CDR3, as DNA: TGCGCCAGCAGCCATGAGAGGGCGGGAAGTGGCTACGAGCAGTACTTA. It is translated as CASSHERAGSGYEQYL.

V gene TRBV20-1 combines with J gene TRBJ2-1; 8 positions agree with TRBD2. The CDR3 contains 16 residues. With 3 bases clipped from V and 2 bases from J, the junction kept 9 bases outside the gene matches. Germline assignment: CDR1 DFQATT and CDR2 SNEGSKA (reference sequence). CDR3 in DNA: TGCAGTGCTAGTCTCCCGACTAGCGACCCCTACAATGAGCAGTTCTTC. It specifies CSASLPTSDPYNEQFF.

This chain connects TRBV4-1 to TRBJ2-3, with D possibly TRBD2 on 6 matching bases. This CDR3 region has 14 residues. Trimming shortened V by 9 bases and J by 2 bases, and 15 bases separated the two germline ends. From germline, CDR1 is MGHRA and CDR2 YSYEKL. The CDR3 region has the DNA TGCGCCAGTCTCGTTCGGGGGTCCACAGATACGCAGTATTTT. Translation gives CASLVRGSTDTQYF.

CDR3 in amino acids: CASSQDSAGAAQYF. CDR3 nucleotide sequence: TGCGCCAGCAGCCAAGATTCCGCTGGGGCTGCGCAGTACTTC. The chain links TRBV4-1 to TRBJ2-7, with D possibly TRBD1 on 5 matching bases. V lost 0 bases and J 9 bases, leaving 15 bases between the germline ends. The CDR3 loop spans 14 amino acids. Germline CDR1 and CDR2: MGHRA and YSYEKL.

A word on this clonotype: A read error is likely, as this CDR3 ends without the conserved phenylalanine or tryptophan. The CDR3 loop reads CVSSFRLSGDFNEQFL. The CDR3 DNA reads TGTGTCAGCAGCTTTCGACTATCGGGAGATTTCAATGAGCAGTTCTTA. The V call is TRBV11-2, the J call TRBJ2-1; D perhaps matches TRBD2 (6 bases). The CDR3 contains 16 residues. Germline V lookup: CDR1 SGHAT, CDR2 FQNNGV.

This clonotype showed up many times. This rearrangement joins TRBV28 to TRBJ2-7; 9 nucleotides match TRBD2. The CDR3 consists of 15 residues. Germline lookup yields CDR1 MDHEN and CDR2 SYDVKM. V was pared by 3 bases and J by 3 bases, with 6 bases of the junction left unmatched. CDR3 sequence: CASSFTAGGDYEQYF. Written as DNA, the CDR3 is TGTGCCAGCAGTTTTACGGCGGGAGGGGACTACGAGCAGTACTTC.

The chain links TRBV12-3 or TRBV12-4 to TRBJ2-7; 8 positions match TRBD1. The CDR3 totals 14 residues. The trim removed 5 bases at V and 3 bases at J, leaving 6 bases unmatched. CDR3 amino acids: CASSGWTGNYEQYF. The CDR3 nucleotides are TGTGCCAGCAGTGGATGGACAGGGAACTACGAGCAGTACTTC.

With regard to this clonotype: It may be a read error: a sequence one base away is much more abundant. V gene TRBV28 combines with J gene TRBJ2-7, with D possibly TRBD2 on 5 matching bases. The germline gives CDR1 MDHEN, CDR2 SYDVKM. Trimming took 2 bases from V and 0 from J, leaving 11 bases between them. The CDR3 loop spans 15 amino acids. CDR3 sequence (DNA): TGTGCCAGCAGTTTAGGGCGACTAACCTCCTACGAGCAGTACTTC. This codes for CASSLGRLTSYEQYF.

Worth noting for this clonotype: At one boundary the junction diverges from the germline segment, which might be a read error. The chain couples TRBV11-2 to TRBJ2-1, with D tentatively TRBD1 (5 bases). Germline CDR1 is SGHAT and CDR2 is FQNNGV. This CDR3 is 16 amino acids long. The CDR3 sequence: CVSSQLRSRGYDEQFF. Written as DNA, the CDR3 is TGTGTCAGCAGTCAACTCCGGTCAAGGGGCTACGATGAGCAGTTCTTC.

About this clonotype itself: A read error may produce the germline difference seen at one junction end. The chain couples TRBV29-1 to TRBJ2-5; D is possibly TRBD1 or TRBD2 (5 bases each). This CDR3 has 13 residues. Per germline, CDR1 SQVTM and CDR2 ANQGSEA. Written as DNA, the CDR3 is TGTAGCGTTGGGGACCGCACCCTCTACGAGCAGTGCTTC. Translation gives CSVGDRTLYEQCF.

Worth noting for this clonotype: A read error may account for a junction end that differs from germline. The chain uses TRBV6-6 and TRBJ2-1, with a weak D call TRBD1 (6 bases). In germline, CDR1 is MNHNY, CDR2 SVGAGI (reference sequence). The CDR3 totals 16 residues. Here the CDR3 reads CAISSRASLRDNEQFF. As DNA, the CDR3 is TGTGCCATCAGTTCCCGCGCTAGTTTGAGGGACAATGAGCAGTTCTTT.

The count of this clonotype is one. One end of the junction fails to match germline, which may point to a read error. The CDR3 bases are TGTGCCAGCAGCCGACAGGAGGTCACCTCCTACAATGAGCAGCTCTTC. Its translation is CASSRQEVTSYNEQLF. The chain has TRBV5-4 and TRBJ2-1, with a tentative D call TRBD1 (6 bases). This CDR3 is built from 16 residues. Germline CDR1 SGHNT, CDR2 YYREEE (reference sequence). Full variable domain (missing parts from reference TRBV5-4 and TRBJ2-1): ETGVTQSPTHLIKTRGQQVTLRCSSQSGHNTVSWYQQALGQGPQFIFQYYREEENGRGNFPPRFSGLQFPNYSSELNVNALELDDSALYLCASSRQEVTSYNEQLFGPGTRLTVL.

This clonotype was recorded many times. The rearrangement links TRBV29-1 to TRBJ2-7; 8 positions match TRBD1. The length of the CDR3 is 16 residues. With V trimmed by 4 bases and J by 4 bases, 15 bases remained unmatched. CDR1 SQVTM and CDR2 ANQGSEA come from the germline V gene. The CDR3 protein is CSVGGGPGTGAYEQYF. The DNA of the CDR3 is TGCAGCGTTGGAGGGGGTCCCGGGACAGGAGCTTACGAGCAGTACTTC.

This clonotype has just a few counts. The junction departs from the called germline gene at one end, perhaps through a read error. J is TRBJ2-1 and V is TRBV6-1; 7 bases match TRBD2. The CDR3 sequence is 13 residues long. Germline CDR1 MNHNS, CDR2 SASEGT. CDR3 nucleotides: TGTGTCAGCAGTGAAAATGGGAGGGAGGGCTCTTTCTTC. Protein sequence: CVSSENGREGSFF.

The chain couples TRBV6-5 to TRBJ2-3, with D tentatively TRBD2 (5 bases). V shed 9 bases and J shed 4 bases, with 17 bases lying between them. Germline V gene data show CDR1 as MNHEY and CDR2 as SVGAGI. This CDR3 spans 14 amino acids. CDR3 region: CASSVPQWADTQYF. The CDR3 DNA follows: TGTGCCAGTAGCGTACCCCAGTGGGCAGATACGCAGTATTTT.

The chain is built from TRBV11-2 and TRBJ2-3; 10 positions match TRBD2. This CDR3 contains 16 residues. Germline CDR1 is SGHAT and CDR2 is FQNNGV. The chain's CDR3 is CAISLEGLAWADTQYF. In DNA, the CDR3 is TGTGCTATCAGCTTAGAGGGACTAGCGTGGGCAGATACGCAGTATTTT.

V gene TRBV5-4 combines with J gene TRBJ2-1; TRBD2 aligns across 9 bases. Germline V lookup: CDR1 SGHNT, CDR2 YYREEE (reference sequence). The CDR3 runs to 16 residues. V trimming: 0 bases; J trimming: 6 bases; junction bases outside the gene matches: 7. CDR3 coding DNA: TGTGCCAGCAGCTTGGGACTAGCGGTAGAGCCCAATGAGCAGTTCTTC. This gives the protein CASSLGLAVEPNEQFF.